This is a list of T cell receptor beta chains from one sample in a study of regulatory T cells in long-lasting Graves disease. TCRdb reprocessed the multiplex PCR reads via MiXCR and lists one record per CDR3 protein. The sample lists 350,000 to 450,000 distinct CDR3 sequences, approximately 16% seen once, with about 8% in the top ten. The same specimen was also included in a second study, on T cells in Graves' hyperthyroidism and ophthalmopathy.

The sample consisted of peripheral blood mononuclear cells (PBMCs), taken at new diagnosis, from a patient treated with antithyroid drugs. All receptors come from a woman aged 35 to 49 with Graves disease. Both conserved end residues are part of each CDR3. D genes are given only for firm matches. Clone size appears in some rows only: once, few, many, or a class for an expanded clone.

CDR3 DNA: TGTGCCAGCAGGGGACAGGGGCGTCTGAACACTGAAGCTTTCTTT
CDR3 protein: CASRGQGRLNTEAFF
J gene: TRBJ1-1
clone size: many
V gene: TRBV6-1
D gene: TRBD1

CDR3 DNA: TGTGCCAGCAGTTACTCGGAGGACTACCCCTACGAGCAGTACTTC
CDR3 protein: CASSYSEDYPYEQYF
J gene: TRBJ2-7
clone size: many
V gene: TRBV6-2/TRBV6-3
D gene: NA

CDR3 DNA: TGTGCCAGCAGCCCGACGGGGGATTACTATGGCTACACCTTC
CDR3 protein: CASSPTGDYYGYTF
J gene: TRBJ1-2
clone size: NA
V gene: TRBV7-2
D gene: NA

CDR3 DNA: TGTGCCAGCAGGGCGAGGATAGCGGGAATCCATGAGCAGTTCTTC
CDR3 protein: CASRARIAGIHEQFF
J gene: TRBJ2-1
clone size: NA
V gene: TRBV11-3
D gene: TRBD2

CDR3 DNA: TGTGCCAGCAGCCCGGGGTTAGCGGGAGGGGGCTACAATGAGCAGTTCTTC
CDR3 protein: CASSPGLAGGGYNEQFF
J gene: TRBJ2-1
clone size: NA
V gene: TRBV9
D gene: TRBD2

CDR3 DNA: TGTGCCAGTAGTATTGGAGGTGGCTACGAGCAGTACTTC
CDR3 protein: CASSIGGGYEQYF
J gene: TRBJ2-7
clone size: NA
V gene: TRBV19
D gene: NA

CDR3 DNA: TGTGCCAGCAGCCGGACTAGCGGGAGGGCGCCCTACGGGCAGTACTTC
CDR3 protein: CASSRTSGRAPYGQYF
J gene: TRBJ2-7
clone size: many
V gene: TRBV11-2
D gene: TRBD2

CDR3 DNA: TGTGCCAGCAGCCCATCGGGACTAGATTTCTACGAGCAGTACTTC
CDR3 protein: CASSPSGLDFYEQYF
J gene: TRBJ2-7
clone size: many
V gene: TRBV9
D gene: TRBD2

CDR3 DNA: TGTGCCATCAGTGAGTCGAATGGGGAGGAGGCCAAGGGGCCCCAGCATTTT
CDR3 protein: CAISESNGEEAKGPQHF
J gene: TRBJ1-5
clone size: NA
V gene: TRBV10-3
D gene: NA

CDR3 DNA: TGTGCCAGCAGCTCCTCTGGGACTAGCGGGATAATAAGGTTCTTC
CDR3 protein: CASSSSGTSGIIRFF
J gene: TRBJ2-1
clone size: many
V gene: TRBV7-6
D gene: TRBD2

CDR3 DNA: TGTGCCAGCAGCTTACACCGAGGACACTCCCCCTATGGCTACACCTTC
CDR3 protein: CASSLHRGHSPYGYTF
J gene: TRBJ1-2
clone size: many
V gene: TRBV11-2
D gene: NA

CDR3 DNA: TGTGCCAGCAGCTCAAGGACTAGCGGGAGCTCAGATACGCAGTATTTT
CDR3 protein: CASSSRTSGSSDTQYF
J gene: TRBJ2-3
clone size: once
V gene: TRBV11-1
D gene: TRBD2

CDR3 DNA: TGTGCCAGCAGGAACAGGGGGTCTTCTGGAAACACCATATATTTT
CDR3 protein: CASRNRGSSGNTIYF
J gene: TRBJ1-3
clone size: many
V gene: TRBV12-3/TRBV12-4
D gene: TRBD1

CDR3 DNA: TGTGCCAGCAGCGGAGAAGGAGGAGTAGGAAACACCATATATTTT
CDR3 protein: CASSGEGGVGNTIYF
J gene: TRBJ1-3
clone size: many
V gene: TRBV9
D gene: NA

CDR3 DNA: TGTGCCAGCAGCTTGGGCGCCCCCCACGAGCAGTACTTC
CDR3 protein: CASSLGAPHEQYF
J gene: TRBJ2-7
clone size: many
V gene: TRBV5-5
D gene: NA

CDR3 DNA: TGTGCCACCCAGGACGGCAACACTGAAGCTTTCTTT
CDR3 protein: CATQDGNTEAFF
J gene: TRBJ1-1
clone size: many
V gene: TRBV27
D gene: NA

CDR3 DNA: TGTGCCAGCAGTGGGGCTAGCGGGTTCACAGATACGCAGTATTTT
CDR3 protein: CASSGASGFTDTQYF
J gene: TRBJ2-3
clone size: many
V gene: TRBV2
D gene: TRBD2

CDR3 DNA: TGTGCCAGTAGTTTGCCGGGGGCTGGTCTGCGTCAGCATTTT
CDR3 protein: CASSLPGAGLRQHF
J gene: TRBJ1-5
clone size: many
V gene: TRBV19
D gene: NA

CDR3 DNA: TGTGCCAGCAGCCTAAAATATAATTCACCCCTCCACTTT
CDR3 protein: CASSLKYNSPLHF
J gene: TRBJ1-6
clone size: NA
V gene: TRBV12-3/TRBV12-4
D gene: NA

CDR3 DNA: TGTGCCAGCAGTTTACGTCTTCCAATACATCAGGGGGTTTACACTGAAGCTTTCTTT
CDR3 protein: CASSLRLPIHQGVYTEAFF
J gene: TRBJ1-1
clone size: NA
V gene: TRBV28
D gene: TRBD1

CDR3 DNA: TGTGCCAGCAAGCGTGGGACTAGCACAGATACGCAGTATTTT
CDR3 protein: CASKRGTSTDTQYF
J gene: TRBJ2-3
clone size: many
V gene: TRBV2
D gene: NA

CDR3 DNA: TGTGCCAGCAGCCCCCTAGCGGCTACCTCGGATGAGCAGTTCTTC
CDR3 protein: CASSPLAATSDEQFF
J gene: TRBJ2-1
clone size: NA
V gene: TRBV6-1
D gene: TRBD2

CDR3 DNA: TGCGCCAGCAGCCAACCACAGCTGACGTCCTACGAGCAGTACTTC
CDR3 protein: CASSQPQLTSYEQYF
J gene: TRBJ2-7
clone size: many
V gene: TRBV5-1
D gene: NA

CDR3 DNA: TGTGCCAGCAGCCTGGGGCTTGGGCCCCAGCATTTT
CDR3 protein: CASSLGLGPQHF
J gene: TRBJ1-5
clone size: many
V gene: TRBV7-2
D gene: NA

CDR3 DNA: TGTGCCAGCAGCTTAGCCCCGGGACGCACAAACACCGGGGAGCTGTTTTTT
CDR3 protein: CASSLAPGRTNTGELFF
J gene: TRBJ2-2
clone size: many
V gene: TRBV7-8
D gene: NA

CDR3 DNA: TGTGCCAGCAGCTTAACCTGGGACAGGGTTTACAATGAGCAGTTCTTC
CDR3 protein: CASSLTWDRVYNEQFF
J gene: TRBJ2-1
clone size: NA
V gene: TRBV11-3
D gene: TRBD1

CDR3 DNA: TGTGCCAGCAGCCCCCTCGCAGGGAGTGAGCAGTACTTC
CDR3 protein: CASSPLAGSEQYF
J gene: TRBJ2-7
clone size: many
V gene: TRBV7-9
D gene: NA

CDR3 DNA: TGCGCCAGCAGCTTGGAGGATAACTATGGCCACACCTTC
CDR3 protein: CASSLEDNYGHTF
J gene: TRBJ1-2
clone size: NA
V gene: TRBV5-1
D gene: NA

CDR3 DNA: TGTGCCAGCAGCCAATCCCGCTCGAACTCTGGAAACACCATATATTTT
CDR3 protein: CASSQSRSNSGNTIYF
J gene: TRBJ1-3
clone size: NA
V gene: TRBV16
D gene: NA

CDR3 DNA: TGTGCCAGCAGTTACTCGATTGGGACTAGCGGGAGAGGGTACAATGAGCAGTTCTTC
CDR3 protein: CASSYSIGTSGRGYNEQFF
J gene: TRBJ2-1
clone size: many
V gene: TRBV6-2/TRBV6-3
D gene: TRBD2

CDR3 DNA: TGTGCCAGCACCCCGCGGATTAGAGTGACCACCGGGGAGCTGTTTTTT
CDR3 protein: CASTPRIRVTTGELFF
J gene: TRBJ2-2
clone size: few
V gene: TRBV6-1
D gene: NA

CDR3 DNA: TGTGCCAGCAGCTTAGACCCCTCGGGACAGGATAGCAATGAGCAGTTCTTC
CDR3 protein: CASSLDPSGQDSNEQFF
J gene: TRBJ2-1
clone size: few
V gene: TRBV7-8
D gene: TRBD1

CDR3 DNA: TGTGCCAGCAGTTTTGTAGCGGGGGGGACCTACGAGCAGTACTTC
CDR3 protein: CASSFVAGGTYEQYF
J gene: TRBJ2-7
clone size: many
V gene: TRBV12-3/TRBV12-4
D gene: TRBD2

CDR3 DNA: TGCAGTGCCATGGGACAGGGGAACTATGGCTACACCTTC
CDR3 protein: CSAMGQGNYGYTF
J gene: TRBJ1-2
clone size: NA
V gene: TRBV20-1
D gene: TRBD1

CDR3 DNA: TGTGCCGGCAGTAGAGAACAGGGAAGAAGCACAGATACGCAGTATTTT
CDR3 protein: CAGSREQGRSTDTQYF
J gene: TRBJ2-3
clone size: NA
V gene: TRBV6-1
D gene: NA

CDR3 DNA: TGCAGTGCTAGCACCGGGACTAGCGGGAGAGAGACCCAGTACTTC
CDR3 protein: CSASTGTSGRETQYF
J gene: TRBJ2-5
clone size: many
V gene: TRBV20-1
D gene: TRBD2

CDR3 DNA: TGTGCCTGGAGGGGGGAGGGTCTGTACAATGAGCAGTTCTTC
CDR3 protein: CAWRGEGLYNEQFF
J gene: TRBJ2-1
clone size: NA
V gene: TRBV30
D gene: TRBD2

CDR3 DNA: TGTGCCACCAGTGATTTCGGCCAATCCGGGACATACTCGTACAATGAGCAGTTCTTC
CDR3 protein: CATSDFGQSGTYSYNEQFF
J gene: TRBJ2-1
clone size: many
V gene: TRBV24-1
D gene: NA

CDR3 DNA: TGTGCCAGCAGCCAAGTTGTGCCCGGGGAGCTGTTTTTT
CDR3 protein: CASSQVVPGELFF
J gene: TRBJ2-2
clone size: many
V gene: TRBV14
D gene: NA

CDR3 DNA: TGTGCCAGCAGCGAGGGACAGGGGGCATCTAGGGCGCAGTTCTTC
CDR3 protein: CASSEGQGASRAQFF
J gene: TRBJ2-1
clone size: many
V gene: TRBV28
D gene: TRBD1

CDR3 DNA: TGCGCCAGCAGACTCCAGGGAGCGTACGAGCAGTACTTC
CDR3 protein: CASRLQGAYEQYF
J gene: TRBJ2-7
clone size: many
V gene: TRBV5-1
D gene: NA

CDR3 DNA: TGTGCCAGCAGTTTAGCGGGAGAATCACGCAATGAGCAGTTCTTC
CDR3 protein: CASSLAGESRNEQFF
J gene: TRBJ2-1
clone size: many
V gene: TRBV28
D gene: TRBD2

CDR3 DNA: TGTGCCAGCAGTTTCACAGGGGGCTATGGCTACACCTTC
CDR3 protein: CASSFTGGYGYTF
J gene: TRBJ1-2
clone size: NA
V gene: TRBV11-2
D gene: TRBD1

CDR3 DNA: TGTGCCAGCAGTGAGGACCCTGACAGGGGCTACACCTTC
CDR3 protein: CASSEDPDRGYTF
J gene: TRBJ1-2
clone size: many
V gene: TRBV6-1
D gene: NA

CDR3 DNA: TGTGCCTGGAGACGGGGACCCGCGGAGGTGTTTTGGCAAGAGACCCAGTACTTC
CDR3 protein: CAWRRGPAEVFWQETQYF
J gene: TRBJ2-5
clone size: few
V gene: TRBV30
D gene: NA

CDR3 DNA: TGTGCCACCAGCAGAGACGTACGGGACGTGGTCGAGACCCAGTACTTC
CDR3 protein: CATSRDVRDVVETQYF
J gene: TRBJ2-5
clone size: NA
V gene: TRBV15
D gene: NA

CDR3 DNA: TGTGCCAGCAGCCGGACAGGGTGGAATGAAAAACTGTTTTTT
CDR3 protein: CASSRTGWNEKLFF
J gene: TRBJ1-4
clone size: many
V gene: TRBV6-1
D gene: TRBD1

CDR3 DNA: TGCAGTGCTAGAGGGTTACAGGGGGCGCGGTACAATGAGCAGTTCTTC
CDR3 protein: CSARGLQGARYNEQFF
J gene: TRBJ2-1
clone size: few
V gene: TRBV20-1
D gene: TRBD1

CDR3 DNA: TGTGCTAGTGCCGTTGGACAGAGCACAGATACGCAGTATTTT
CDR3 protein: CASAVGQSTDTQYF
J gene: TRBJ2-3
clone size: few
V gene: TRBV12-5
D gene: NA